Presented here are 31 T cell receptor beta chains from one specimen sequenced in a study of CD8 T cells in ankylosing spondylitis. TCRdb re-called the 5' RACE reads with MiXCR, one entry per CDR3 protein. The sample includes fewer than 550,000 distinct CDR3 sequences, about 5% of them seen just once. Study-wide results and limits: Seven to nine highly homologous variants formed a TCR beta motif that appeared characteristic of ankylosing spondylitis blood.

No cognate antigen is known for these TCRs. Sequenced input: blood, either unsorted or a sorted T cell fraction (not recorded which). These receptor sequences come from a male donor with ankylosing spondylitis.

This clonotype was seen ten or more times. The chain recombines TRBV10-3 with TRBJ2-1, with TRBD1 matching over 7 bases. V lost 11 bases, J lost 5 bases, and 9 bases stayed unmatched. From germline, CDR1 is ENHRY and CDR2 SYGVKD. The CDR3 covers 13 residues. The CDR3 loop is CAAQGLADNEQFF. The CDR3, as DNA: TGTGCCGCACAGGGGTTAGCCGACAATGAGCAGTTCTTC.

In this sample, this clonotype turned up many times. The rearrangement links TRBV4-2 to TRBJ2-3; D ambiguous. V lost 0 bases and J lost 2, with 9 bases in between. From germline, CDR1 is LGHNA and CDR2 YNFKEQ. The CDR3 covers 15 residues. The CDR3 loop reads CASSQDGITTDTQYF. CDR3 in DNA: TGTGCCAGCAGCCAAGATGGAATAACCACAGATACGCAGTATTTT.

A remark on this clonotype: Germline and junction disagree at one end, which may indicate a read error. V is TRBV7-8 and J is TRBJ2-2; tentatively, D is TRBD2 (7 bases). This CDR3 region has 16 residues. The germline CDR1 and CDR2 sequences are SGHVS and FQNEAQ. The CDR3 sequence is CASSSYGGPSTGELSF. For the CDR3, the DNA is TGTGCCAGCAGCTCGTACGGGGGGCCTAGCACCGGGGAGCTGTCTTTT.

This clonotype was picked up many times. The rearrangement links TRBV29-1 to TRBJ2-3; D is ambiguous. This CDR3 contains 13 residues. Trimming took 3 bases from V and 0 from J, leaving 7 bases between them. Germline V lookup: CDR1 SQVTM, CDR2 ANQGSEA. The CDR3 nucleotides are TGCAGCGTTGACCCCGGCAGCACAGATACGCAGTATTTT. Protein sequence: CSVDPGSTDTQYF.

This clonotype was recorded many times. The chain has TRBV12-3 or TRBV12-4 and TRBJ2-2; D is undetermined. V was shortened by 7 bases and J by 0 bases, with 15 bases between the two germline ends. The CDR3 loop spans 16 amino acids. The CDR3 is CASTISGRPNTGELFF. CDR3 DNA: TGTGCCAGCACCATTTCCGGCAGACCGAACACCGGGGAGCTGTTTTTT.

In its sample, this clonotype was seen many times. The rearrangement links TRBV4-2 to TRBJ2-5, with 15 bases identical to TRBD2. Per germline, CDR1 LGHNA and CDR2 YNFKEQ. Losses at the gene ends were 0 bases for V and 2 bases for J; bases not matched to a gene: 10. The CDR3 consists of 20 residues. The CDR3 spells CASSQEVSGTSGRRQETQYF. CDR3 nucleotide sequence: TGTGCCAGCAGCCAAGAAGTCTCGGGGACTAGCGGGAGGCGGCAAGAGACCCAGTACTTC.

J is TRBJ2-7 and V is TRBV14, with TRBD2 as a possible D gene (6 bases). The CDR3 contains 15 residues. The V end lost 2 bases, the J end lost 3 bases, and 14 bases lay between the germline ends. Germline CDR1 and CDR2: SGHDN and FVKESK. The CDR3 sequence: CASSQRSGTGYEQYF. CDR3 DNA: TGTGCCAGCAGCCAACGATCCGGGACTGGCTACGAGCAGTACTTC.

This clonotype was recorded many times. This chain connects TRBV14 to TRBJ2-1; the match to TRBD2 covers 9 bases. CDR3 length equals 18 residues. Per germline, CDR1 SGHDN and CDR2 FVKESK. Unmatched junction bases numbered 9, after V lost 0 bases and J lost 3 bases. CDR3 nucleotide sequence: TGTGCCAGCAGCCAAGATAGGGCGGGAGGGAGATTCTACAATGAGCAGTTCTTC. This gives the protein CASSQDRAGGRFYNEQFF. The full variable domain, its missing parts supplied by reference TRBV14 and TRBJ2-1, is EAGVTQFPSHSVIEKGQTVTLRCDPISGHDNLYWYRRVMGKEIKFLLHFVKESKQDESGMPNNRFLAERTGGTYSTLKVQPAELEDSGVYFCASSQDRAGGRFYNEQFFGPGTRLTVL.

This clonotype occurred many times. The chain joins TRBV7-3 to TRBJ2-3; TRBD2 is a possible D gene (5 bases). The CDR3 spans 13 residues. V shed 6 bases and J shed 5 bases, with 12 bases lying between them. Germline assignment: CDR1 SGHTA and CDR2 FQGTGA. For the CDR3, the DNA is TGTGCCAGCAGTCCGGACTCCGTAGATACGCAGTATTTT. This encodes CASSPDSVDTQYF.

Many counts were recorded for this clonotype. The rearrangement links TRBV7-8 to TRBJ1-1; 8 nucleotides agree with TRBD1. The germline CDR1 and CDR2 sequences are SGHVS and FQNEAQ. Trimming removed 5 bases from V and 5 bases from J; junction bases left unmatched: 7. The CDR3 extends over 14 amino acids. CDR3 bases: TGTGCCAGCAGCCGTTCAGGGGGCCGGACTGAAGCTTTCTTT. Residues: CASSRSGGRTEAFF.

The table lists this clonotype with a few counts. This chain uses TRBV7-2 with TRBJ2-2, with D possibly matching TRBD1 (6 bases). CDR3 length: 16 residues. CDR1 is SGHTA and CDR2 is FQGNSA in the germline V gene. V was trimmed by 6 bases and J by 0 bases, leaving 14 bases between them. In DNA form, the CDR3 reads TGTGCCAGCAGACCAACAGGGTTCACGAACACCGGGGAGCTGTTTTTT. Amino acids: CASRPTGFTNTGELFF.

This clonotype was seen many times. The gene calls are TRBV11-1 and TRBJ1-1; D perhaps matches TRBD1 (5 bases). The germline gives CDR1 SGHAT, CDR2 FQDESV (reference sequence). Trimming took off 2 bases at V and 9 bases at J, with 19 bases between the two ends. The CDR3 is 15 residues long. The DNA for the CDR3 is TGTGCCAGCAGCTTATATCAGGGTACGATAACCCAAGCTTTCTTT. Protein product: CASSLYQGTITQAFF.

This sequence joins TRBV7-9 and TRBJ2-7; either TRBD1 or TRBD2 may fit D (5 bases each). With 6 bases removed from V and 7 bases from J, the gap between germline ends came to 19 bases. Germline CDR1 SEHNR, CDR2 FQNEAQ (reference sequence). The CDR3 runs 14 residues. CDR3: CASSTVGGRREQYF. CDR3 bases: TGTGCCAGCAGTACCGTTGGGGGTCGGCGGGAGCAGTACTTC.

In its sample, this clonotype was seen many times. This chain's CDR3 is CASSITRDTQYF. The DNA for the CDR3 is TGTGCCAGCAGCATAACACGAGATACGCAGTATTTT. The rearrangement links TRBV7-9 to TRBJ2-3, with D hard to call. Germline V gene data show CDR1 as SEHNR and CDR2 as FQNEAQ (reference sequence). V was clipped by 5 bases and J by 5 bases, with 8 bases between them. This CDR3 comprises 12 residues.

This clonotype was found many times. The V gene is TRBV27, the J gene TRBJ1-1; 7 bases are a match to TRBD1. Trimming took 6 bases from V and 5 from J; bases not matched to a gene: 12. Per germline, CDR1 MNHEY and CDR2 SMNVEV (reference sequence). CDR3 size: 15 residues. The CDR3 is CASSKLSTGWTEAFF. The CDR3, as DNA: TGTGCCAGCAGCAAACTCTCGACAGGGTGGACTGAAGCTTTCTTT.

This clonotype was detected many times. The gene calls are TRBV6-1 and TRBJ2-7; maybe TRBD2 (7 bases). The CDR3 is 16 residues long. V was trimmed by 8 bases and J by 0 bases, leaving 20 bases between them. Germline V CDR1 and CDR2: MNHNS, SASEGT. The CDR3 nucleotides are TGTGCCAGCGGCCACAGGGAGGGGTTTGACTCCTACGAGCAGTACTTC. It translates to CASGHREGFDSYEQYF.

This clonotype was recorded many times. The chain has TRBV20-1 and TRBJ2-1; D call uncertain. The germline V and J ends were trimmed by 3 bases and 8 bases, with 5 bases remaining between them. Germline CDR1 is DFQATT and CDR2 is SNEGSKA (reference sequence). CDR3 length equals 10 residues. The CDR3 DNA is TGCAGTGCTAGTTACCATGAGCAGTTCTTC. As protein: CSASYHEQFF.

This clonotype was detected many times. The V gene is TRBV5-5, the J gene TRBJ2-7, with 14 bases identical to TRBD2. The CDR3 contains 16 residues. The germline V gene encodes CDR1 SGHKS and CDR2 YYEKEE (reference sequence). The J segment lost 4 bases and the V segment lost 4 bases, leaving 7 bases of the junction unmatched. The CDR3 DNA sequence: TGTGCCAGCAGCCCGGGACTAGCGGGGGTAGGATACGAGCAGTACTTC. Its protein product is CASSPGLAGVGYEQYF.

The V gene is TRBV7-9, the J gene TRBJ2-7; D may be TRBD1 or TRBD2 (5 bases each). CDR1 and CDR2 (germline): SEHNR, FQNEAQ (reference sequence). V was pared by 6 bases and J by 1 base, with 19 bases between. The CDR3 covers 16 residues. CDR3 nucleotide sequence: TGTGCCAGCAGAAGGACACCGGTCACGGGGTCCTACGAGCAGTACTTC. As protein: CASRRTPVTGSYEQYF.

In its sample, this clonotype was seen many times. The V gene is TRBV7-2, the J gene TRBJ2-1, with 9 bases identical to TRBD2. The CDR3 totals 17 residues. Germline CDR1 is SGHTA and CDR2 is FQGNSA. Trimming cost V 3 bases and J 4 bases; bases outside gene matches: 10. CDR3 amino acids: CASSLTSGDPSYNEQFF. As DNA, the CDR3 is TGTGCCAGCAGCTTGACTAGCGGAGACCCCAGTTACAATGAGCAGTTCTTC.

This clonotype was found a few times. CDR3 amino acids: CASSLASGAETQYF. CDR3 bases: TGCGCCAGCAGCTTGGCCAGCGGAGCCGAGACCCAGTACTTC. The chain joins TRBV5-1 to TRBJ2-5; possibly TRBD2 for D (5 bases). V lost 0 bases and J lost 5, with 11 bases in between. The CDR3 runs to 14 residues. Germline loops: CDR1 SGHRS, CDR2 YFSETQ. Based on the CDR3 plus reference TRBV5-1 and TRBJ2-5, the full variable domain is KAGVTQTPRYLIKTRGQQVTLSCSPISGHRSVSWYQQTPGQGLQFLFEYFSETQRNKGNFPGRFSGRQFSNSRSEMNVSTLELGDSALYLCASSLASGAETQYFGPGTRLLVL.

This clonotype was observed at least ten times. The CDR3 loop reads CASSPPEGAGNTIYF. In DNA, the CDR3 is TGTGCCAGCTCACCACCGGAAGGGGCCGGAAACACCATATATTTT. V usage is TRBV18 and J usage is TRBJ1-3; D is possibly TRBD1 (5 bases). CDR3 size: 15 residues. The V and J ends lost 0 bases and 4 bases respectively, with 10 bases between them. Germline CDR1 KGHSH, CDR2 LQKENI. The variable domain in full, completed from reference TRBV18 and TRBJ1-3, reads NAGVMQNPRHLVRRRGQEARLRCSPMKGHSHVYWYRQLPEEGLKFMVYLQKENIIDESGMPKERFSAEFPKEGPSILRIQQVVRGDSAAYFCASSPPEGAGNTIYFGEGSWLTVV.

This chain uses TRBV27 with TRBJ2-7, with 7 bases fitting TRBD1. This CDR3 comprises 15 residues. Germline values: CDR1 MNHEY, CDR2 SMNVEV (reference sequence). The junction had 15 bases not matched to a gene; V was cut back by 6 bases and J by 7 bases. In DNA, the CDR3 is TGTGCCAGCAGCGATCACCCGGGACAGATCGAGGAGCAGTACTTC. The encoded protein is CASSDHPGQIEEQYF.

The table lists this clonotype with many counts. The chain uses TRBV6-2 or TRBV6-3 and TRBJ1-5; no reliable D call. The CDR3 is made up of 12 amino acids. CDR1 is MNHEY, CDR2 SVGEGT, per germline. V was clipped by 5 bases and J by 9 bases, with 11 bases between them. The DNA of the CDR3 is TGTGCCAGCAGTACGAGAACAAGGCCCCAGCATTTT. Protein sequence: CASSTRTRPQHF.

Many counts were recorded for this clonotype. The V gene is TRBV20-1, the J gene TRBJ2-7; unclear D gene. V was shortened by 4 bases and J by 6 bases, with 19 bases between the two germline ends. In germline, CDR1 is DFQATT, CDR2 SNEGSKA (reference sequence). The CDR3 contains 14 residues. The CDR3 is CSANPGIEFSEQYF. CDR3 sequence (DNA): TGCAGTGCTAACCCGGGTATAGAGTTTAGCGAGCAGTACTTC.

Many counts were recorded for this clonotype. The rearrangement joins TRBV27 to TRBJ2-7; 11 nucleotides align to TRBD1. Looked up from germline, CDR1 is MNHEY and CDR2 is SMNVEV (reference sequence). Trimming cost V 5 bases and J 6 bases; bases outside gene matches: 12. The CDR3 runs 16 residues. For the CDR3, the DNA is TGTGCCAGCAGTCACAACCCGGGGACAGGGGGTATCGAGCAGTACTTC. It translates to CASSHNPGTGGIEQYF.

At least ten counts were recorded for this clonotype. CDR3 in amino acids: CSVLLAEKYNEQFF. The CDR3, as DNA: TGCAGCGTCCTGTTAGCGGAGAAGTACAATGAGCAGTTCTTC. The chain is built from TRBV29-1 and TRBJ2-1; maybe TRBD2 (6 bases). The V end lost 6 bases, the J end lost 4 bases, and 16 bases lay between the germline ends. The CDR3 is 14 residues long. In germline, CDR1 is SQVTM, CDR2 ANQGSEA.

The sample holds many counts of this clonotype. The chain joins TRBV11-1 to TRBJ2-2, with 8 positions matching TRBD2. CDR3 size: 13 residues. Germline V lookup: CDR1 SGHAT, CDR2 FQDESV (reference sequence). V lost 7 bases, J lost 7 bases, and 5 bases stayed unmatched. CDR3 sequence: CASTGGAGGELFF. The CDR3 bases are TGTGCCAGCACCGGGGGGGCCGGCGGGGAGCTGTTTTTT.

This clonotype was seen many times. This rearrangement joins TRBV28 to TRBJ1-2, with D possibly TRBD1 on 5 matching bases. The CDR3 consists of 14 residues. Germline V gene data show CDR1 as MDHEN and CDR2 as SYDVKM. V was pared by 3 bases and J by 4 bases, with 12 bases between. CDR3 nucleotides: TGTGCCAGCAGTTTGGACATTAGGGGCTATGGCTACACCTTC. Translation gives CASSLDIRGYGYTF.

This clonotype was counted only a few times. This chain links TRBV12-3 or TRBV12-4 with TRBJ1-2; D not certain. The V end was cut by 5 bases, the J end by 6 bases, with 13 bases between. There are 13 residues in the CDR3. CDR3 sequence reads: CASSPGPQNGYTF. CDR3 DNA sequence: TGTGCCAGCAGTCCCGGACCTCAAAATGGCTACACCTTC.

This clonotype was picked up many times. CDR3 loop: CAISESAGGYNEQFF. In nucleotides, the CDR3 is TGTGCCATCAGTGAATCGGCGGGAGGCTACAATGAGCAGTTCTTC. This sequence joins TRBV10-3 and TRBJ2-1; 8 bases are shared with TRBD2. The V and J ends lost 3 bases and 3 bases, in that order; junction bases with no gene match: 4. The CDR3 loop spans 15 amino acids. The germline gives CDR1 ENHRY, CDR2 SYGVKD.